Listed below are T cell receptor beta chains from one sample, sequenced in a study of monozygotic twins with cystic fibrosis. The table came from immunoSEQ multiplex PCR; TCRdb's copy has only in-frame clones and leaves some out. The table records approximately 36,000 clones, around 90% of them present only once. Source material: blood. These receptors came from a boy under 10 years old with cystic fibrosis. Each CDR3 is given with its conserved first and last residue. The D gene is left open where the match is weak.

D: TRBD2; J: TRBJ2-7; V: TRBV29-1; CDR3: CSVRLAGTYEQYF
D: .; J: TRBJ2-3; V: TRBV18; CDR3: CASSPTTDTDTQYF
D: .; J: TRBJ1-3; V: TRBV4-1; CDR3: CASSQDWGRPGNTIYF
D: .; J: TRBJ2-1; V: TRBV19; CDR3: CASSIGRFNEQFF
D: TRBD2; J: TRBJ2-1; V: TRBV6-5; CDR3: CASSYWASGGEEQFF
D: .; J: TRBJ1-1; V: TRBV29-1; CDR3: CSVEGDMNTEAFF
D: TRBD1; J: TRBJ2-7; V: TRBV6-5; CDR3: CASSYSSGTGHHEQYF
D: .; J: TRBJ2-7; V: TRBV5-5; CDR3: CASSLAGEQYF
D: .; J: TRBJ2-1; V: TRBV5-1; CDR3: CASSPGYEQFF
D: .; J: TRBJ2-7; V: TRBV7-9; CDR3: CASSAGGPYEQYF
D: .; J: TRBJ2-3; V: TRBV5-1; CDR3: CASSRDSTDTQYF
D: TRBD2; J: TRBJ2-1; V: TRBV18; CDR3: CASSRTSGGPYNEQFF
D: .; J: TRBJ1-6; V: TRBV2; CDR3: CASSEGGAPYNSPLHF
D: .; J: TRBJ2-2; V: TRBV7-8; CDR3: CASSISGQNTGELFF
D: .; J: TRBJ1-6; V: TRBV19; CDR3: CASSRVLTGLSPLHF
D: .; J: TRBJ2-7; V: TRBV2; CDR3: CASRGRQGLFQYF
D: TRBD1; J: TRBJ1-5; V: TRBV7-9; CDR3: CASSLGGQGGNQPQHF
D: .; J: TRBJ1-2; V: TRBV29-1; CDR3: CSVSWSYREDDDYTF
D: .; J: TRBJ1-2; V: TRBV7-8; CDR3: CASSFLQGNYGYTF
D: .; J: TRBJ1-5; V: TRBV14; CDR3: CASSPDPQGNYSNQPQHF
D: TRBD1; J: TRBJ1-5; V: TRBV2; CDR3: CASSRDRGGDQPQHF
D: TRBD1; J: TRBJ2-5; V: TRBV5-6; CDR3: CASSRVPGQGGYETQYF
D: TRBD1; J: TRBJ2-7; V: TRBV5-6; CDR3: CASSIGTGVHEQYF
D: TRBD1; J: TRBJ2-7; V: TRBV7-9; CDR3: CASSFSIPGTGAYEQYF
D: .; J: TRBJ1-1; V: TRBV5-1; CDR3: CASSLQGNTEAFF
D: TRBD1; J: TRBJ1-3; V: TRBV5-1; CDR3: CASSLAGGDRGNTIYF
D: TRBD1; J: TRBJ2-3; V: TRBV13; CDR3: CASSPHRGDTDTQYF
D: TRBD1; J: TRBJ1-2; V: TRBV6-5; CDR3: CASSYSTGTGGYTF
D: TRBD1; J: TRBJ1-3; V: TRBV4-2; CDR3: CASSQKQGASRNTIYF
D: .; J: TRBJ2-1; V: TRBV11-3; CDR3: CASSARGGPPVNEQFF
D: .; J: TRBJ1-1; V: TRBV19; CDR3: CASTGRLDTEAFF
D: .; J: TRBJ1-2; V: TRBV10-2; CDR3: CASSELGRTIGYTF
D: .; J: TRBJ2-3; V: TRBV5-6; CDR3: CASSLGRGETDTQYF
D: TRBD1; J: TRBJ1-5; V: TRBV19; CDR3: CASSIDRDSHSNQPQHF
D: .; J: TRBJ2-5; V: TRBV12-5; CDR3: CASGLGSYQETQYF
D: .; J: TRBJ2-2; V: TRBV25-1; CDR3: CASRQTNTGELFF
D: TRBD1; J: TRBJ1-3; V: TRBV7-9; CDR3: CASSAPTGTGVAGNTIYF
D: TRBD2; J: TRBJ2-1; V: TRBV7-8; CDR3: CASSLSSGALGEQFF
D: .; J: TRBJ2-5; V: TRBV7-3; CDR3: CASSLIGDPGGETQYF
D: .; J: TRBJ2-2; V: TRBV4-3; CDR3: CASSQALGTGELFF
D: .; J: TRBJ1-2; V: TRBV4-1; CDR3: CASSQGGVINYGYTF